This T cell receptor beta chain emerged from a study of shared clonotypes between healthy human individuals. Study-level background: Serving as donors were a couple of women and three men, whose ages spanned 18 to 49. Study-level findings and limits: Naive subsets generally exceeded memory subsets in estimated richness.

Adults of Caucasian background living in Nashville, Tennessee made up all donors. Germline CDR1 is MNHNY and CDR2 is SVGAGI (reference sequence). The CDR3 length is 15 residues. The germline V and J ends were trimmed by 5 bases and 0 bases, with 8 bases remaining between them. Source study methods: Filtering differed, since immunoSEQ gave only junction sequences and no quality scores. Here immunoSEQ multiplex PCR was the method, and the copy in TCRdb shows in-frame clones only, minus some. V, J and clone size are those of that table, while D and trimming were read from the DNA. The sample records under 150,000 clones, about two thirds being singletons. A note on this clone: What it binds is unknown.

This rearrangement joins TRBV6-6 to TRBJ2-6, with no clear D. This sequence originates from a woman aged 30 to 39 in good health. The specimen sequenced was memory CD8+ T cells sorted from blood. Subset noted: CD45RO+ cells pooled with CCR7-negative TemRA cells. CDR3 in DNA: TGTGCCAGCAGTGCCAGCTCCTCTGGGGCCAACGTCCTGACTTTC. It specifies CASSASSSGANVLTF.